One and the same sample provided the 29 T cell receptor beta chains below, sequenced in a study of tumor and adjacent non-tumor tissue in lung cancer (dated by TCRdb to between 2017 and 2018). Bulk unsorted tissue served as the source for RNA extraction, and RNA quality was assessed using a NanoDrop ND-1000 and an Agilent 2100. The library was produced with multiplex PCR. Sequenced on an Illumina HiSeq 2500. TCRbeta libraries were constructed through three rounds of nested PCR with primers (Table S4) according to protocols adapted from ARM-PCR. TCRdb ran its own pipeline on the public reads, namely fastp trimming at Q25 and MiXCR clone calling, and kept in-frame beta chains. Records with the same CDR3 protein are collapsed into one entry carrying the most frequent genes and DNA. Here the sample has 120,000 or so distinct CDR3 sequences; over 65% occur a single time. The ten largest clonotypes hold about 13% of the sample.

The sequenced material came from lung tumor tissue. The receptors were gathered from a man aged 25-45 years with non-small cell lung cancer.

The table lists this clonotype with many counts. CDR3 DNA: TGCGCCAGCAGCCAAGGAGGGGGCGGAGAATATACGCAGTATTTT. Amino acid sequence: CASSQGGGGEYTQYF. The genes are TRBV4-1 and TRBJ2-3; 7 bases match TRBD1. Trimming at V came to 1 base and at J to 7 bases, leaving 8 bases not matched to a gene. The CDR3 is 15 residues long. The germline V gene encodes CDR1 MGHRA and CDR2 YSYEKL.

For this clonotype: An end of the junction does not agree with germline; a read error may underlie this. This chain joins TRBV29-1 and TRBJ1-1; 7 bases line up with TRBD1. Germline lookup yields CDR1 SQVTM and CDR2 ANQGSEA. CDR3 length equals 14 residues. CDR3 nucleotides: TGCAGCGTTTCGCCGGACAGGATGAACAATGAAACTTTCTTT. The encoded protein is CSVSPDRMNNETFF. The whole variable domain, filled in from reference TRBV29-1 and TRBJ1-1, reads SAVISQKPSRDICQRGTSLTIQCQVDSQVTMMFWYRQQPGQSLTLIATANQGSEATYESGFVIDKFPISRPNLTFSTLTVSNMSPEDSSIYLCSVSPDRMNNETFFGQGTRLTVV.

As to this clonotype: One base away lies a much larger clone, so this may be a sequencing read error. The rearrangement joins TRBV10-3 to TRBJ1-2; no firm D call. The length of the CDR3 is 13 residues. V lost 10 bases and J 8 bases, leaving 20 bases between the germline ends. CDR1 and CDR2 from the germline V gene are ENHRY and SYGVKD. The CDR3 DNA is TGTGCCACCCTTCCTGACGGTGCCGCCGGCTACACCTTC. Its protein product is CATLPDGAAGYTF.

V usage is TRBV6-5 and J usage is TRBJ2-3; no definite D call. Trimming cost V 5 bases and J 3 bases, with 12 bases left between them. CDR3 length: 14 residues. Germline V CDR1 and CDR2: MNHEY, SVGAGI. CDR3 amino acids: CASSKTRKTDTQYF. The CDR3 nucleotides read TGTGCCAGCAGTAAGACCCGGAAAACAGATACGCAGTATTTT.

This clonotype was counted at least ten times. This chain uses TRBV6-2 or TRBV6-3 with TRBJ1-5; D not resolved. Trimming cost V 10 bases and J 7 bases, with 20 bases left between them. CDR1 is MNHEY, CDR2 SVGEGT, per germline. The CDR3 is 14 residues long. Here the CDR3 DNA reads TGTGCCACCCACTCTTCCCTCCCTCCCCAGCCCCAGCATTTT. This encodes CATHSSLPPQPQHF.

A word on this clonotype: Compared with germline, one end of the junction differs, possibly owing to a read error. J is TRBJ2-5 and V is TRBV12-3 or TRBV12-4; TRBD2 matches 10 bases. CDR3 length: 16 residues. The CDR3, as DNA: TGTGCCAGCAGTTTTGGGACTAGCGAGGGAGTAGAGACTCAGTACTTC. Encoded protein: CASSFGTSEGVETQYF.

A remark on this clonotype: Possible read error: a much larger clone is one base away. The chain is built from TRBV6-6 and TRBJ2-3, with 7 bases lining up with TRBD1. The CDR3 extends over 14 amino acids. The germline CDR1 and CDR2 sequences are MNHNY and SVGAGI (reference sequence). J lost 3 bases, V lost 5 bases, and 5 bases had no gene match. This chain's CDR3 is CASSMGQWTDTQYF. The CDR3 DNA reads as TGTGCCAGCAGTATGGGACAGTGGACAGATACGCAGTATTTT.

A note on this clonotype: An end of the junction does not agree with germline; a read error may underlie this. The chain uses TRBV11-2 and TRBJ1-3, with unresolved D. Germline values: CDR1 SGHAT, CDR2 FQNNGV. CDR3 length equals 12 residues. CDR3 sequence reads: CGSSQSGSTIYF. CDR3 bases: TGTGGCAGCAGCCAGTCTGGAAGCACCATATATTTT.

This clonotype was seen once. Given a much more abundant clone one base away, this may be a read error. V is TRBV20-1 and J is TRBJ2-1; 7 positions match TRBD2. Germline CDR1 is DFQATT and CDR2 is SNEGSKA (reference sequence). CDR3 length equals 12 residues. Here the CDR3 reads CSAGLADNEHFF. DNA of the CDR3: TGCAGTGCTGGGCTAGCGGACAATGAGCATTTCTTC.

About this clonotype itself: A junction boundary mismatches the germline segment, possibly from a read error. The rearrangement uses TRBV10-2 and TRBJ2-7; a weak D match, TRBD1 (6 bases). Germline CDR1 is WSHSY and CDR2 is SAAADI. The CDR3 extends over 17 amino acids. As DNA, the CDR3 is TGCGCCAGTAGTGACTCTCAAGGGGGATACACTTCCTACGAGCAGTACTTC. It yields the protein CASSDSQGGYTSYEQYF.

A word on this clonotype: This may arise from a read error, as a much more abundant clone is one base away. The CDR3 region is CASSQMDRANTEAFF. As DNA, the CDR3 is TGCGCCAGCAGCCAGATGGACAGGGCAAACACTGAAGCTTTCTTT. The chain uses TRBV4-1 and TRBJ1-1, with TRBD1 identical over 8 bases. The germline V gene has CDR1 MGHRA and CDR2 YSYEKL. There are 15 residues in the CDR3. V gave up 3 bases and J gave up 2 bases; unmatched junction bases: 5.

This clonotype was counted ten times or more. The gene calls are TRBV13 and TRBJ2-7; D gene unclear. The CDR3 sequence is 12 residues long. Germline lookup yields CDR1 PRHDT and CDR2 FYEKMQ (reference sequence). Deletions cut 0 bases from V and 5 bases from J, with 5 bases between. The CDR3 region is CASSLGGDEQYF. CDR3 DNA sequence: TGTGCCAGCAGCTTAGGAGGCGACGAGCAGTACTTC.

This clonotype appeared a few times. Since the CDR3 does not end with the conserved phenylalanine or tryptophan, this likely comes from a read error. The CDR3 is CVSSQDRYRGNYDYTL. The CDR3 DNA reads as TGCGTCAGTAGCCAAGATAGGTACAGGGGGAACTATGACTACACCTTA. The chain is built from TRBV4-1 and TRBJ1-2, with 8 bases that match TRBD1. This CDR3 has 16 amino acids. Germline values: CDR1 MGHRA, CDR2 YSYEKL.

Comments on this clonotype: This may be a read error: a much more frequent sequence differs by one nucleotide. The V gene is TRBV29-1, the J gene TRBJ1-2, with a possible D match to TRBD1 (5 bases). V was cut by 6 bases and J by 4 bases, with 15 bases left in between. Germline V gene data show CDR1 as SQVTM and CDR2 as ANQGSEA. The CDR3 covers 13 residues. CDR3 nucleotide sequence: TGCAGCGTACGTCTCGGGGCCCGCTATGGCTACACCTTC. Translated, it gives CSVRLGARYGYTF.

The chain recombines TRBV20-1 with TRBJ2-1, with TRBD2 as a possible D gene (6 bases). The CDR3 loop spans 13 amino acids. CDR1 and CDR2 from the germline V gene are DFQATT and SNEGSKA (reference sequence). V gave up 4 bases and J gave up 7 bases, with 14 bases separating them. The CDR3 spells CSANSGRRNEQFF. In nucleotides, the CDR3 is TGCAGTGCTAACAGTGGGAGGAGGAATGAGCAGTTCTTC.

Notes on this clonotype: The junction and the germline gene differ at one end; a read error may be behind it. The genes are TRBV11-2 and TRBJ1-5; D gene uncertain. CDR1 and CDR2 from the germline V gene are SGHAT and FQNNGV. The CDR3 consists of 14 residues. CDR3 protein: CANSLDGEAQPQHF. CDR3 nucleotide sequence: TGTGCCAACAGCTTAGATGGGGAGGCGCAGCCCCAGCATTTT. Based on the CDR3 plus reference TRBV11-2 and TRBJ1-5, the full variable domain is EAGVAQSPRYKIIEKRQSVAFWCNPISGHATLYWYQQILGQGPKLLIQFQNNGVVDDSQLPKDRFSAERLKGVDSTLKIQPAKLEDSAVYLCANSLDGEAQPQHFGDGTRLSIL.

In its sample, this clonotype was seen a few times. With a much larger clone just one base away, this may be a read error. The chain combines TRBV29-1 with TRBJ2-1, with 8 bases fitting TRBD2. The CDR3 loop spans 12 amino acids. CDR1 SQVTM and CDR2 ANQGSEA come from the germline V gene. The V segment lost 8 bases and the J segment 7 bases; nucleotides outside the gene matches: 7. CDR3 sequence: CSLGLAKNEQFF. In DNA, the CDR3 is TGCAGCCTTGGACTAGCTAAGAATGAGCAGTTCTTC.

As for this clonotype: One end of the junction does not line up with germline, which may come from a read error. The chain is built from TRBV4-1 and TRBJ2-7; TRBD2 matches at 9 bases. The CDR3 is 16 amino acids. In germline, CDR1 is MGHRA, CDR2 YSYEKL. CDR3 sequence (DNA): TGCACCAGCAGCCGATCCTTTGGCGGGAGGGACTACGAGCAGTACTTC. Protein: CTSSRSFGGRDYEQYF.

The count of this clonotype is one. A junction boundary mismatches the germline segment, possibly from a read error. The J gene is TRBJ1-1, the V gene TRBV20-1; D remains unclear. CDR1 and CDR2 from the germline V gene are DFQATT and SNEGSKA (reference sequence). The CDR3 contains 13 residues. The CDR3 region is CSASDAWNTEALF. CDR3 coding DNA: TGCAGTGCTAGTGACGCGTGGAACACTGAGGCTCTCTTT.

This clonotype occurred once. This clone may be a read error of a much larger clone one base away. The chain recombines TRBV11-2 with TRBJ2-2; D is possibly TRBD2 (6 bases). Per germline, CDR1 SGHAT and CDR2 FQNNGV. This CDR3 has 14 amino acids. In nucleotides, the CDR3 is TGTGTCAGCGGCTTAGCGGCTAGTCCCGGGGAGCTGTTTTTT. Translation: CVSGLAASPGELFF.

Notes on this clonotype: One base away lies a much larger clone, so this may be a sequencing read error. This chain connects TRBV12-3 or TRBV12-4 to TRBJ2-5, with TRBD2 as a possible D gene (5 bases). There are 13 residues in the CDR3. For the CDR3, the DNA is TGTGCCAGCAGTTTAGGTGGAGGACGGATTAGCCGGTTC. Translating gives CASSLGGGRISRF.

This clonotype was seen more than once but under ten times. The chain employs TRBV4-1 and TRBJ1-1; D not resolved. V gave up 3 bases and J gave up 10 bases, with 18 bases separating them. This CDR3 has 14 residues. Germline V lookup: CDR1 MGHRA, CDR2 YSYEKL. The CDR3: CASSHNGDPRGAFF. CDR3 sequence (DNA): TGCGCCAGCAGCCATAACGGGGATCCTCGGGGAGCTTTCTTT.

With regard to this clonotype: A much larger clonotype is one base distant, so this may be a read error. The chain links TRBV29-1 to TRBJ1-1; possibly TRBD1 for D (5 bases). Germline CDR1 is SQVTM and CDR2 is ANQGSEA. CDR3 length equals 11 residues. The V end lost 5 bases, the J end lost 4 bases, and 8 bases lay between the germline ends. DNA for the CDR3: TGCAGCGTTCCAGGGACCACTGAAGCTTTCTTT. Translation gives CSVPGTTEAFF.

As to this clonotype: The CDR3 ends on some other residue instead of the conserved phenylalanine or tryptophan, so this is likely a read error. The chain links TRBV5-1 to TRBJ2-2; TRBD1 matches 9 bases. The ends lost 4 bases at V and 6 bases at J; junction bases unmatched: 7. This CDR3 region has 15 residues. CDR1 SGHRS and CDR2 YFSETQ come from the germline V gene. The CDR3 coding sequence is TGCGCCAGCAGCCGCGAAACAGGGGGCCCCGGGGAGCTGTTTCTT. Its translation is CASSRETGGPGELFL.

This clonotype was counted between two and nine times. This may stem from a read error, because a much larger clone lies one nucleotide away. The chain joins TRBV6-2 or TRBV6-3 to TRBJ1-6; 9 bases are shared with TRBD1. The CDR3 is made up of 14 amino acids. The germline V gene encodes CDR1 MNHEY and CDR2 SVGEGT. CDR3 region: CTSRRTGENSPLHF. In nucleotides, the CDR3 is TGTACCAGCAGACGGACAGGGGAGAATTCACCCCTCCACTTT.

As concerns this clonotype: A read error may produce the germline difference seen at one junction end. The V and J genes are TRBV11-2 and TRBJ2-3; no clear D. Germline V gene lookup returns CDR1 SGHAT and CDR2 FQNNGV. The CDR3 loop spans 12 amino acids. Here the CDR3 reads CVSSFISDPQYF. The CDR3 DNA reads TGTGTCAGCAGCTTCATTTCGGATCCGCAGTATTTT. The full variable domain, rest sourced from reference TRBV11-2 and TRBJ2-3, is EAGVAQSPRYKIIEKRQSVAFWCNPISGHATLYWYQQILGQGPKLLIQFQNNGVVDDSQLPKDRFSAERLKGVDSTLKIQPAKLEDSAVYLCVSSFISDPQYFGPGTRLTVL.

The CDR3 protein is CASNTLWTRKLFF. For the CDR3, the DNA is TGTGCCAGCAACACTCTATGGACGAGGAAACTGTTTTTT. The chain is built from TRBV11-2 and TRBJ1-4; D ambiguous. The length of the CDR3 is 13 residues. The V and J ends lost 7 bases and 11 bases respectively, with 17 bases between them. From germline, CDR1 is SGHAT and CDR2 FQNNGV.

Remarks on this clonotype: A clone one base away is much larger, so this may be a read error. The chain couples TRBV11-2 to TRBJ2-7; D is perhaps TRBD1 or TRBD2 (5 bases each). In germline, CDR1 is SGHAT, CDR2 FQNNGV. With 1 base removed from V and 3 bases from J, the gap between germline ends came to 10 bases. The CDR3 runs 14 residues. CDR3 nucleotide sequence: TGTGCCAGCAGCTTAGGGGGCGGAGGCTACGAGCAGTACTTC. Encoded protein: CASSLGGGGYEQYF.

About this clonotype itself: A much bigger clone sits one base away, suggesting this may be a read error. The rearrangement links TRBV6-6 to TRBJ2-7; 10 nucleotides align to TRBD1. Per the germline V gene, CDR1 is MNHNY and CDR2 is SVGAGI (reference sequence). The CDR3 runs to 17 residues. The CDR3 nucleotides are TGTTCCAGCAGTTACCCCTTGACAGGGGGCATAAGCCACGAGCAGTACTTC. It is translated as CSSSYPLTGGISHEQYF.